This T cell receptor beta chain was observed in a study of blood T cell repertoires in COVID-19. As for the study in general: The origin of the acute and convalescent COVID-19 samples was the United States, Italy and Spain. Sample material is recorded as cDNA or gDNA derived from T cells, B-cell-depleted T cells, or PBMCs.

As originally analysed: Amplified reference gene primers provided the basis for estimating nucleated cell counts. Some clones are missing from TCRdb's copy, which holds only in-frame ones; the method was immunoSEQ multiplex PCR. V and J calls plus clone size are reproduced from that table; the DNA served to infer D and trimming. This table has roughly 330,000 clones, around 92% appearing once. The CDR3 has 15 residues. Germline V CDR1 and CDR2: KGHSH, LQKENI. Trimming took 4 bases from V and 6 from J, leaving 13 bases between them. Sequenced sample: peripheral blood. The origin of this receptor is a man between 18 and 29 years old who had recovered from COVID-19. This chain joins TRBV18 and TRBJ1-6; D gene unclear. In nucleotides, the CDR3 is TGTGCCAGCTCACTAGGACTCCGGGGTAATTCACCCCTCCACTTT. Its protein product is CASSLGLRGNSPLHF.